This T cell receptor beta chain was obtained from a study of PD-L1 blockade in urothelial cancer. Study background: Timepoints chosen for blood analysis were 3 weeks (second dose) and 6 weeks after treatment start. Regarding the study as a whole: When pretreatment blood TCR clonality was below the median, it predicted better survival.

Only in-frame clones appear in the TCRdb table, and some are missing; sequencing was by immunoSEQ multiplex PCR. The repertoire has about 30,000 clones, approximately 80% of them found once; the top ten carry approximately 15%. Time point here: pretreatment peripheral blood. The V gene end was trimmed by 6 bases and the J gene end by 7 bases; junction bases not matched to a gene: 4. The CDR3 is 15 amino acids. Germline V gene lookup returns CDR1 MDHEN and CDR2 SYDVKM. With regard to this clone: Its antigen is as yet unknown.

The origin of this receptor is a man between 60 and 75 years old with urothelial cancer. The J gene is TRBJ2-1, the V gene TRBV28; 15 nucleotides line up with TRBD2. Sequencing was performed on PBMCs, taken around atezolizumab (anti-PD-L1) treatment. As DNA, the CDR3 is TGTGCCAGCAGCGTAGGGACTAGCGGGAGGAATGAGCAGTTCTTC. As protein: CASSVGTSGRNEQFF.